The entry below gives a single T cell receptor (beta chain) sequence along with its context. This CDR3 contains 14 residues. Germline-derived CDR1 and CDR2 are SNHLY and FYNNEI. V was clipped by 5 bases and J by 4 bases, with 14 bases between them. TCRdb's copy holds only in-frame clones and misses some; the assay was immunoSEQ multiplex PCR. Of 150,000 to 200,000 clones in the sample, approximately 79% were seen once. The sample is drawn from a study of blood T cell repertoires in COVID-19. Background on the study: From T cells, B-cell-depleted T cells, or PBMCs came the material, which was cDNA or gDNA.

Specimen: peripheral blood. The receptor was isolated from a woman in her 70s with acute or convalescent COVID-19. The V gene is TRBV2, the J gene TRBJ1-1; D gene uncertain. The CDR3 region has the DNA TGTGCCAGCAGTCAAGGGAGAGGGCCCACTGAAGCTTTCTTT. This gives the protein CASSQGRGPTEAFF.